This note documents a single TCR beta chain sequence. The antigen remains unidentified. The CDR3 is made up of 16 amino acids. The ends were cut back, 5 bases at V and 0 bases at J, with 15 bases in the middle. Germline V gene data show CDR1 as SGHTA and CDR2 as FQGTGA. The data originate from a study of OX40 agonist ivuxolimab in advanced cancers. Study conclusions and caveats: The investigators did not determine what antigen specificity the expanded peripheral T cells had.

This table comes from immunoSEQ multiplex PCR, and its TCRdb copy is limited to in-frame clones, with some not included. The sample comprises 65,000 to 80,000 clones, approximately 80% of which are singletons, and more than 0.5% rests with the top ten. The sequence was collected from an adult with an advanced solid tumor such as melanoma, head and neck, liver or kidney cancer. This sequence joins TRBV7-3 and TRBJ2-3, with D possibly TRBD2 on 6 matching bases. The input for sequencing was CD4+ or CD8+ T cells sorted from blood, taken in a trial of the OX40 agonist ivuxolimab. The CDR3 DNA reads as TGTGCCAGCAGCCAGGGAGGCGTCCTGAGCACAGATACGCAGTATTTT. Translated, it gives CASSQGGVLSTDTQYF.